A selection of T cell receptor beta chains follows, all from one sample in a study of regulatory T cells in long-lasting Graves disease. TCRdb re-called the multiplex PCR reads with MiXCR, one entry per CDR3 protein. The table records roughly 430,000 distinct CDR3 sequences, 21% of them present only once. The sequences come from peripheral blood mononuclear cells (PBMCs), collected when the disease was refractory, from a patient treated with antithyroid drugs. Receptor source: a female donor with Graves disease. Both conserved end residues are trimmed from each CDR3. D genes are given only for firm matches.

V,J,D,length,CDR3
TRBV6-2/TRBV6-3,TRBJ2-1,TRBD2,13,ASSGRLALGNEQF
TRBV2,TRBJ2-1,TRBD2,14,ASSEASGPTYNEQF
TRBV7-9,TRBJ2-6,TRBD2,15,ASSLAGITSGANVLT
TRBV28,TRBJ1-5,TRBD1,13,ASRTRQGGNQPQH
TRBV2,TRBJ2-1,TRBD1,15,ASSEVDRGRPGHEQF
TRBV28,TRBJ2-7,TRBD1,12,ASSLDRGSYEQY
TRBV2,TRBJ1-2,.,9,ALTANYGYT
TRBV20-1,TRBJ1-3,.,12,SARDAGAGNTIY
TRBV12-3/TRBV12-4,TRBJ1-2,.,14,ASSSREPGTNYGYT
TRBV3-1,TRBJ2-7,.,13,ASSRSQGSSYEQY
TRBV7-2,TRBJ1-2,TRBD1,11,ASSRGGAYGYT
TRBV5-1,TRBJ1-1,.,16,ASSPRSPPQSMNTEAF
TRBV12-3/TRBV12-4,TRBJ2-3,.,12,ASSLGTSTDTQY
TRBV20-1,TRBJ1-5,.,13,SAQKGGLDNQPQH
TRBV7-2,TRBJ1-5,.,13,ASSLSGDRNQPQH
TRBV6-5,TRBJ2-7,TRBD2,16,ASSYRGTSGRVFGEQY
TRBV2,TRBJ2-3,.,13,ASREAVENTDTQY
TRBV27,TRBJ2-7,.,9,ASSAGLEQY
TRBV3-1,TRBJ1-3,.,15,ASSQVPMLTSGNTIY
TRBV6-5,TRBJ1-2,.,11,ASSYSPSQHST
TRBV4-1,TRBJ2-3,.,13,ASSQGGLLTDTQY
TRBV4-1,TRBJ2-7,TRBD1,14,ASSQVGGTGISEQY
TRBV15,TRBJ1-1,.,13,ATSRDTRSGERAF
TRBV29-1,TRBJ1-2,.,12,SVPNGPGFYGYT
TRBV6-2/TRBV6-3,TRBJ2-7,TRBD1,14,ASSTPGQGNSYEQY
TRBV10-3,TRBJ2-1,TRBD2,14,AISGAGRAGHNEQF
TRBV6-1,TRBJ2-6,.,13,ASSNRPPGANVLT
TRBV12-5,TRBJ2-1,TRBD2,15,ASGFPSSGSSYNEQF
TRBV4-1,TRBJ1-2,TRBD1,14,ASSQQSGQGGYGYT
TRBV2,TRBJ1-4,TRBD1,11,ASREDRGEALF
TRBV30,TRBJ1-5,TRBD1,14,AWSAYKGARNQPQH
TRBV5-1,TRBJ1-2,TRBD1,12,ASSLGDRFYGYT
TRBV15,TRBJ2-5,.,11,ATSREGTETQY
TRBV7-9,TRBJ2-5,TRBD1,14,ASSPLGTGPQETQY
TRBV12-3/TRBV12-4,TRBJ2-1,TRBD2,13,ASSLLGLAGAWQF
TRBV12-3/TRBV12-4,TRBJ2-5,TRBD1,11,ASNRGGQETQY
TRBV12-3/TRBV12-4,TRBJ2-7,TRBD1,12,ASRRDRDFYEQY
TRBV28,TRBJ2-7,TRBD2,17,ASSLYRAGGGRRSYEQY
TRBV30,TRBJ1-1,TRBD1,11,ACLRGPNTEAF
TRBV29-1,TRBJ1-2,.,11,SVEDVRGRGYT
TRBV20-1,TRBJ1-5,.,14,SARDSAGLSNQPQH
TRBV5-1,TRBJ2-5,.,9,VSSLGETQY
TRBV20-1,TRBJ2-5,.,11,SASSRGGETQY
TRBV5-1,TRBJ1-1,.,14,ASSSMGVGDPLRAF
TRBV7-9,TRBJ2-2,.,12,ASSLAQATGELF
TRBV28,TRBJ2-2,.,15,ASSLGQRILNTGELF
TRBV2,TRBJ2-7,.,11,ASSEAWTYEQY
TRBV15,TRBJ2-2,.,12,ATSRVSPTGELF
TRBV6-1,TRBJ2-7,.,13,ASSEDRGRSYEQY
TRBV3-1,TRBJ2-7,TRBD2,14,ASSQVGLAGGGEQY
TRBV27,TRBJ2-1,TRBD2,17,ASSLLQQTSGSFYNEQF
TRBV30,TRBJ2-2,.,13,AWSVSWPNTGELF
TRBV10-1,TRBJ2-4,.,12,ASSEEGAKNIQY
TRBV5-1,TRBJ1-1,TRBD1,13,ASRAGTGEISEAF